This T cell receptor beta chain was sequenced in a study of T cell responses to AZD1222 COVID-19 vaccine. Study information: Pooled samples include second doses given at about 4 or 12 weeks. Broader study findings: Seropositive AZD1222 recipients at baseline numbered only 6 or 7. The donors showed a predominance of white British ancestry and of females, with possible underestimation of clonal diversity. CD4 TCRs linked to vaccination spanned spike, dominating at 160-218 and 743-854.

This CDR3 is built from 15 residues. Germline V gene lookup returns CDR1 SGHRS and CDR2 YFSETQ. With 0 bases removed from V and 5 bases from J, the gap between germline ends came to 14 bases. Concerning this clone: Antigen specificity is unknown.

Data came from immunoSEQ multiplex PCR; TCRdb stores just in-frame clones and leaves some out. The sample has about 30,000 clones; about 93% are singletons. The sequence was collected from an adult in good health. The rearrangement joins TRBV5-1 to TRBJ2-5, with D maybe TRBD1 (6 bases). The sample consisted of peripheral blood, taken on day 0 of AZD1222 vaccination. Written as DNA, the CDR3 is TGCGCCAGCAGCTTGGGTTGGGGGCAGTTGGAGACCCAGTACTTC. Amino acids: CASSLGWGQLETQYF.